This TCR beta chain was observed in a study of blood T cell repertoires in COVID-19. Germline trimming cut 4 bases from V and 3 bases from J; bases unmatched to any gene: 10. From germline, CDR1 is MNHEY and CDR2 SVGEGT. This CDR3 comprises 16 residues. Measured with immunoSEQ multiplex PCR; TCRdb has only the in-frame clones, and not every one. Of 130,000 or so clones in the sample, approximately 87% were seen once. The sequenced material came from peripheral blood. The rearrangement links TRBV6-2 or TRBV6-3 to TRBJ2-7, with 9 bases aligning to TRBD1. The clonotype originates from a woman between 50 and 59 years old with acute or convalescent COVID-19. The CDR3, as DNA: TGTGCCAGCAGTTGGCAGGGACAGGGCCCCTTCTACGAGCAGTACTTC. Its translation is CASSWQGQGPFYEQYF.